The entry that follows covers one TCR beta chain sequence. Its antigen remains unidentified. This entry is derived from a study of T cells after yellow fever vaccination. TCRdb re-called the 5' RACE reads through MiXCR, storing one row per CDR3 protein. The sample has more than 200,000 distinct CDR3 sequences; around 3.5% are singletons. Notes on the study in general: The secondary response was weaker, and its peak arrived faster, on day 5 versus 15. Booster samples showed a return of most primary-vaccination clones (roughly 96% CD4, 80% to 90% CD8). The CD4 and CD8 compartments had a small share of their clonotypes in common.

CDR3 size: 14 residues. The germline V gene encodes CDR1 DFQATT and CDR2 SNEGSKA (reference sequence). Trimming took off 0 bases at V and 7 bases at J, with 10 bases between the two ends. The receptor's source is a man between 18 and 35 years old who received the YFV17D yellow fever vaccine. The sequenced sample was PBMCs, obtained 15 days after the yellow fever booster vaccination. V gene TRBV20-1 combines with J gene TRBJ1-6; D is ambiguous. CDR3: CSARDPGKNSPLHF. The CDR3 DNA reads TGCAGTGCTAGAGATCCCGGGAAGAATTCACCCCTCCACTTT.